The TCR beta chain described here comes from a study of blood T cell repertoires in COVID-19. At the level of the study: COVID-19 samples collected from the United States, Italy and Spain covered acute and convalescent phases.

CDR1 is SEHNR and CDR2 is FQNEAQ in the germline V gene (reference sequence). The CDR3 is made up of 14 amino acids. V dropped 1 base and J dropped 5 bases, with 11 bases sitting between them. Methods used by the authors: Amplification of reference gene primers provided the estimated nucleated cell counts. TCRdb keeps only in-frame clones here, not all; method: immunoSEQ multiplex PCR. From that table come the V and J calls and clone size; the DNA was used to work out D and trimming. The data hold 250,000 to 300,000 clones, with around 78% observed a single time. This rearrangement joins TRBV7-9 to TRBJ2-5; D not certain. The sequence was obtained from a man between 60 and 70 years old who had recovered from COVID-19. The source material was peripheral blood. Here the CDR3 reads CASSLGPPRETQYF. CDR3 bases: TGTGCCAGCAGCTTAGGGCCCCCGAGGGAGACCCAGTACTTC. The full variable domain, completed using reference TRBV7-9 and TRBJ2-5, is DTGVSQNPRHKITKRGQNVTFRCDPISEHNRLYWYRQTLGQGPEFLTYFQNEAQLEKSRLLSDRFSAERPKGSFSTLEIQRTEQGDSAMYLCASSLGPPRETQYFGPGTRLLVL.